This T cell receptor (beta chain) was captured by sequencing in a study of blood T cells in healthy people across ages (dated by TCRdb to between 2014 and 2017). Some background on the complete study: Template switching captured roughly one uniquely barcoded TCR beta cDNA molecule per two T cells in model experiments. To track age-related changes in TCR beta repertoire diversity, the study relied on deep sequencing normalized with unique cDNA molecular identifiers. For two donors (one aged 18 to 29 and one aged 80 or older), the study analyzed two additional independent replicas of 1 million unique cDNA reads from the same blood draw. The donors were split into four age groups: young (average 16 years), middle-aged (roughly 40), aged (more than 60) and long-lived (approximately 80). To avoid experimental bias, donors of different ages were randomly spread across the sequencing lanes.

Donors were 39 systemically healthy Caucasian individuals from Russia aged roughly 6 to 100 years. Ten milliliters of peripheral blood were drawn from each donor into EDTA-treated Vacutainer tubes. Ficoll-Paque density-gradient centrifugation was used to isolate PBMCs, with at least 6.5 million per sample. Trizol reagent was used to extract total RNA from PBMCs, with at least 6 micrograms per sample. Naive CD45RAhigh/CD27high T cell percentages were measured by flow cytometry on a PBMC aliquot from every donor. CDR1 MNHNS and CDR2 SASEGT are derived from the germline V gene. From the cysteine up to the phenylalanine, the CDR3 has a length of 14 residues. Only the CDR3 DNA stays, 42 bases, in frame from base 1. V loses 10 bases, J loses 6 bases, and the germline ends lie 21 bases apart. The full study reports these points: Estimates of total diversity from one million sequenced T cells were regarded as lower bounds and underestimates. As age increased, observed TCR beta diversity per million T cells dropped in a roughly linear way, and a significant reduction was already evident by age 40. Because the CMV infection status of the donors was unknown, age-related changes in expanded clonotypes may potentially have been confounded. The percentage of naive T cells measured by flow cytometry correlated strongly with observed TCR beta diversity. Bulk unsorted PBMC profiling prevented conclusive comparison of naive and antigen-experienced compartments. The long-lived group showed more naive CD4+ T cells, fewer expanded clones and increased TCR diversity than the aged group, suggesting age selection.

The library came from 5' RACE. This sample was sequenced with an Illumina HiSeq 2500. A second PCR of about 7 to 12 cycles was performed with a sample-barcoded 5' primer and a J-beta primer mix. A template-switch 5' adaptor carrying 12 random nucleotides introduced a unique molecular identifier onto each TCR beta cDNA molecule. Each sample yielded at least 2.5 million CDR3-containing paired-end reads. The Mint cDNA synthesis kit, primed by a TRBC-specific oligonucleotide, was used to synthesize first-strand cDNA from all RNA. Following uracil-DNA glycosylase treatment, a first 18-cycle PCR with universal primers M1SS and BC2_uni_R was performed on all cDNA. In the authors' own workflow: For normalization, 1 million high-quality reads were randomly selected from each sample, with every read carrying a distinct molecular identifier. Reads sharing molecular identifiers were discarded rather than binned into consensus sequences. CDR3 identification, clonotype clustering and error correction used MiTCR with a Q25 quality threshold and the strictest error-elimination algorithm. A nonparametric unseen species model with Euler transformation was used to estimate lower-bound total TCR beta diversity. In-frame beta chains were kept once TCRdb had trimmed the public reads at Q25 with fastp and called clones with MiXCR. Every CDR3 protein is listed once, alongside the most common genes and DNA of its rows. The V and J calls and clone size come from TCRdb's table, not from the authors' own analysis. This sample holds about 1.6 million distinct CDR3 sequences; roughly 32% were observed only once. The biggest ten clones account for around 11% of the sample.

Turning to this clonotype: It has no known antigen specificity. Within one base of it there is no much larger clone, and no base qualities were kept.

The TCR comes from a woman younger than 45 in good health. The sequencing sample was made of blood. Recombination linked TRBV6-1 to TRBJ1-1; no D gene can be assigned with confidence. This receptor has the CDR3 CATWTPLMISEAFF. DNA sequence: TGTGCCACATGGACCCCACTAATGATATCTGAAGCTTTCTTT.